The 32 T cell receptor beta chains reported below all come from one sample, sequenced in a study of blood T cell repertoires in COVID-19. TCRdb's copy holds only in-frame clones and misses some; the assay was immunoSEQ multiplex PCR. The sample has 55,000 to 65,000 clones, about nine tenths seen once. The sample was peripheral blood. The receptors originated from a human donor with acute or convalescent COVID-19. The donor label of this sample is uncertain.

The V call is TRBV6-6, the J call TRBJ1-1; TRBD1 might be the D (6 bases). Per germline, CDR1 MNHNY and CDR2 SVGAGI (reference sequence). Between the trimmed V and J ends, which lost 5 bases and 5 bases, there was a span of 15 bases. The CDR3 length is 14 residues. CDR3 sequence (DNA): TGTGCCAGCAGTCAAACAGGGTGGCTGACTGAAGCTTTCTTT. It specifies CASSQTGWLTEAFF.

The chain uses TRBV5-1 and TRBJ2-7, with D maybe TRBD2 (5 bases). V was trimmed by 1 base and J by 2 bases, leaving 13 bases between them. CDR1 is SGHRS and CDR2 is YFSETQ in the germline V gene. CDR3 length: 15 amino acids. CDR3 sequence: CASSLMDLLTYEQYF. Here the CDR3 DNA reads TGCGCCAGCAGCTTGATGGACTTACTCACCTACGAGCAGTACTTC.

The chain links TRBV28 to TRBJ2-5; 10 bases line up with TRBD1. This CDR3 is 14 amino acids long. Per germline, CDR1 MDHEN and CDR2 SYDVKM. With 5 bases clipped from V and 4 bases from J, the junction kept 4 bases outside the gene matches. CDR3 amino acids: CASSRQGARETQYF. CDR3 coding DNA: TGTGCCAGCAGTCGACAGGGGGCTCGAGAGACCCAGTACTTC. The full variable domain, rest sourced from reference TRBV28 and TRBJ2-5, is DVKVTQSSRYLVKRTGEKVFLECVQDMDHENMFWYRQDPGLGLRLIYFSYDVKMKEKGDIPEGYSVSREKKERFSLILESASTNQTSMYLCASSRQGARETQYFGPGTRLLVL.

The chain recombines TRBV7-9 with TRBJ2-5; 13 nucleotides agree with TRBD2. V shed 3 bases and J 3 bases; nucleotides not matched to a gene: 7. From germline, CDR1 is SEHNR and CDR2 FQNEAQ (reference sequence). The CDR3 has 17 residues. In DNA, the CDR3 is TGTGCCAGCAGCTTCCCGACTAGCGGGGGGCTCGAAGAGACCCAGTACTTC. Residues: CASSFPTSGGLEETQYF.

The chain couples TRBV2 to TRBJ1-5; D remains unclear. This CDR3 spans 13 amino acids. V was shortened by 5 bases and J by 5 bases, with 10 bases between the two germline ends. Per germline, CDR1 SNHLY and CDR2 FYNNEI. CDR3 amino acids: CASSNTGDQPQHF. The CDR3 nucleotides are TGTGCCAGCAGTAACACGGGTGATCAGCCCCAGCATTTT.

V is TRBV11-2 and J is TRBJ2-5, with 12 bases lining up with TRBD2. Germline V lookup: CDR1 SGHAT, CDR2 FQNNGV. V lost 1 base, J lost 5 bases, and 8 bases stayed unmatched. The length of the CDR3 is 17 residues. DNA for the CDR3: TGTGCCAGCAGCTTAGGACTAGCGGGAGTACTTGGGGAGACCCAGTACTTC. It encodes CASSLGLAGVLGETQYF.

This chain connects TRBV25-1 to TRBJ2-7, with 8 bases aligning to TRBD2. Germline V gene sequence: CDR1 MGHDK, CDR2 SYGVNS. With 5 bases clipped from V and 7 bases from J, the junction kept 13 bases outside the gene matches. The CDR3 covers 15 residues. Here the CDR3 DNA reads TGTGCCAGCAGTAACCCGGGACTAGATCTCTGGGAGCAGTACGTC. Its translation: CASSNPGLDLWEQYV.

The chain employs TRBV19 and TRBJ1-5; 9 positions match TRBD1. The V gene's germline CDR1 is LNHDA and CDR2 SQIVND (reference sequence). Losses at the gene ends were 5 bases for V and 3 bases for J; bases not matched to a gene: 5. This CDR3 contains 15 residues. The CDR3 here is CASSPTGGSNQPQHF. CDR3 nucleotides: TGTGCCAGTAGTCCGACAGGGGGTTCCAATCAGCCCCAGCATTTT.

This clone was seen a single time. This chain joins TRBV29-1 and TRBJ1-5; D may be TRBD1 (6 bases). In germline, CDR1 is SQVTM, CDR2 ANQGSEA. The length of the CDR3 is 12 residues. The V and J ends lost 6 bases and 7 bases respectively, with 13 bases between them. The chain's CDR3 is CSVGGAEQPQHF. The CDR3 nucleotides are TGCAGCGTGGGGGGGGCAGAACAGCCCCAGCATTTT. Complete variable domain (other parts from reference TRBV29-1 and TRBJ1-5): SAVISQKPSRDICQRGTSLTIQCQVDSQVTMMFWYRQQPGQSLTLIATANQGSEATYESGFVIDKFPISRPNLTFSTLTVSNMSPEDSSIYLCSVGGAEQPQHFGDGTRLSIL.

This clone occurred once. J is TRBJ1-2 and V is TRBV4-1; possibly TRBD1 for D (5 bases). There are 15 residues in the CDR3. Germline lookup yields CDR1 MGHRA and CDR2 YSYEKL. Trimming took off 0 bases at V and 2 bases at J, with 10 bases between the two ends. This CDR3 reads CASSQEGGVNYGYTF. The CDR3 coding sequence is TGCGCCAGCAGCCAAGAGGGGGGGGTAAACTATGGCTACACCTTC.

This clone appeared once. V is TRBV19 and J is TRBJ1-1; D not certain. V lost 5 bases, J lost 6 bases, and 13 bases lay in between. This CDR3 has 13 amino acids. Germline CDR1 LNHDA, CDR2 SQIVND (reference sequence). The CDR3 nucleotides are TGTGCCAGTAGTCCCTCCGTGGCTCCTGAAGCTTTCTTT. Amino acid sequence: CASSPSVAPEAFF.

The chain is built from TRBV9 and TRBJ1-6, with 11 bases lining up with TRBD1. With V trimmed by 3 bases and J by 1 base, 6 bases remained unmatched. This CDR3 comprises 18 residues. The germline CDR1 and CDR2 sequences are SGDLS and YYNGEE. CDR3 residues: CASSEGTGGLSYNSPLHF. CDR3 in DNA: TGTGCCAGCAGCGAAGGGACAGGGGGTTTGTCCTATAATTCACCCCTCCACTTT.

Concerning this clone: The sample holds other DNA sequences that translate to the same CDR3. This sequence joins TRBV5-4 and TRBJ2-2; D is ambiguous. This CDR3 comprises 12 residues. V dropped 2 bases and J dropped 5 bases, with 4 bases sitting between them. Germline V gene data show CDR1 as SGHNT and CDR2 as YYREEE (reference sequence). For the CDR3, the DNA is TGTGCCAGCAGCTTCAGTACCGGGGAGCTGTTTTTT. Protein sequence: CASSFSTGELFF.

J is TRBJ1-4 and V is TRBV27; the match to TRBD1 covers 9 bases. Per germline, CDR1 MNHEY and CDR2 SMNVEV (reference sequence). J lost 5 bases, V lost 6 bases, and 1 base had no gene match. This CDR3 has 13 amino acids. The CDR3, as DNA: TGTGCCAGCAGCGGGACAGGGAATGAAAAACTGTTTTTT. Amino acids: CASSGTGNEKLFF.

In its sample, this clone was seen once. The chain employs TRBV28 and TRBJ2-7; the match to TRBD1 covers 7 bases. The CDR3 has 14 amino acids. CDR1 and CDR2 (germline): MDHEN, SYDVKM. J was trimmed by 2 bases and V by 3 bases; bases with no gene match: 4. This CDR3 reads CASSLTGPAYEQYF. Here the CDR3 DNA reads TGTGCCAGCAGTTTGACAGGGCCGGCCTACGAGCAGTACTTC.

This sequence joins TRBV5-1 and TRBJ1-1; the D is unclear. The CDR3 loop spans 13 amino acids. CDR1 and CDR2 from the germline V gene are SGHRS and YFSETQ. The V gene lost 0 bases and the J gene lost 1 base, with 4 bases spanning the gap. The CDR3 is CASSLEQNTEAFF. The CDR3 DNA reads TGCGCCAGCAGCTTGGAGCAGAACACTGAAGCTTTCTTT.

The chain couples TRBV10-2 to TRBJ1-4, with 12 bases lining up with TRBD1. V lost 6 bases, J lost 5 bases, and 13 bases stayed unmatched. Germline values: CDR1 WSHSY, CDR2 SAAADI. The CDR3 has 18 amino acids. The chain's CDR3 is CASSRDRGLHMMNEKLFF. The CDR3 DNA sequence: TGCGCCAGCAGCCGGGACAGGGGGCTTCATATGATGAATGAAAAACTGTTTTTT.

The sample holds a few counts of this clone. The chain has TRBV7-9 and TRBJ1-3; TRBD1 is a possible D gene (6 bases). The CDR3 covers 16 residues. V lost 2 bases to trimming and J lost 0 bases, with 11 bases between them. Germline V gene lookup returns CDR1 SEHNR and CDR2 FQNEAQ (reference sequence). CDR3 coding DNA: TGTGCCAGCAGCTTAACGACAGGTCCCTCTGGAAACACCATATATTTT. This sequence encodes CASSLTTGPSGNTIYF.

The V gene is TRBV7-2, the J gene TRBJ2-3; the D is unclear. V gave up 1 base and J gave up 0 bases, with 5 bases separating them. Germline V gene lookup returns CDR1 SGHTA and CDR2 FQGNSA. The CDR3 consists of 14 residues. In DNA, the CDR3 is TGTGCCAGCAGCTTAGGGGCAAGCACAGATACGCAGTATTTT. It codes for CASSLGASTDTQYF.

This clone was seen a single time. The chain is built from TRBV7-9 and TRBJ2-1; TRBD2 aligns across 7 bases. Germline V gives CDR1 SEHNR, CDR2 FQNEAQ (reference sequence). The CDR3 covers 15 residues. V lost 3 bases, J lost 9 bases, and 11 bases stayed unmatched. The CDR3 spells CASSFPGTTTGEQFF. The CDR3, as DNA: TGTGCCAGCAGCTTCCCTGGGACTACCACGGGTGAGCAGTTCTTC.

V usage is TRBV10-3 and J usage is TRBJ2-3, with 8 bases identical to TRBD1. Germline trimming cut 7 bases from V and 0 bases from J; bases unmatched to any gene: 9. From germline, CDR1 is ENHRY and CDR2 SYGVKD. The CDR3 spans 16 residues. This chain's CDR3 is CAIKFGTGLSTDTQYF. The CDR3 bases are TGTGCCATCAAGTTTGGGACAGGCCTTAGCACAGATACGCAGTATTTT.

The genes are TRBV3-1 (or the pseudogene TRBV3-2) and TRBJ1-1; TRBD1 agrees at 8 bases. J lost 5 bases, V lost 0 bases, and 20 bases had no gene match. The CDR3 length is 20 residues. Germline V gives CDR1 LGHDT, CDR2 YNNKEL (reference sequence). CDR3: CASSQDRDGTGLLSPTEAFF. The CDR3 coding sequence is TGTGCCAGCAGCCAAGATCGGGACGGGACAGGACTCCTATCCCCTACTGAAGCTTTCTTT.

The CDR3, as DNA: TGCGCCAGCAGCTTGGGGTGGCGCACAGATACGCAGTATTTT. Its translation: CASSLGWRTDTQYF. The V call is TRBV5-1, the J call TRBJ2-3; no clear D gene. The ends were cut back, 0 bases at V and 1 base at J, with 6 bases in the middle. Germline V gene sequence: CDR1 SGHRS, CDR2 YFSETQ. The CDR3 has 14 amino acids. Full variable domain (remainder filled in from reference TRBV5-1 and TRBJ2-3): KAGVTQTPRYLIKTRGQQVTLSCSPISGHRSVSWYQQTPGQGLQFLFEYFSETQRNKGNFPGRFSGRQFSNSRSEMNVSTLELGDSALYLCASSLGWRTDTQYFGPGTRLTVL.

V is TRBV4-1 and J is TRBJ2-5; D is perhaps TRBD1 (6 bases). Germline-derived CDR1 and CDR2 are MGHRA and YSYEKL. Trimming removed 4 bases at V and 1 base at J, with 10 bases between. CDR3 length: 14 amino acids. The CDR3 DNA follows: TGCGCCAGCAGCCCTAGGACAGCCCAAGAGACCCAGTACTTC. This gives the protein CASSPRTAQETQYF.

This clone showed up just once. The chain employs TRBV29-1 and TRBJ1-2; perhaps TRBD1 as D (6 bases). This CDR3 comprises 12 residues. V was trimmed by 4 bases and J by 7 bases, leaving 13 bases between them. CDR1 and CDR2 (germline): SQVTM, ANQGSEA. CDR3 DNA sequence: TGCAGCGTTGTGCGGGGGGCGCTTGGCTACACCTTC. Translated: CSVVRGALGYTF.

This clone turned up a few times. The V call is TRBV10-3, the J call TRBJ2-2, with 8 bases matching TRBD1. With 10 bases clipped from V and 4 bases from J, the junction kept 5 bases outside the gene matches. The CDR3 runs 13 residues. The germline gives CDR1 ENHRY, CDR2 SYGVKD. CDR3 region: CATRGLLTGELFF. The CDR3 nucleotides read TGTGCCACCAGGGGGCTCCTCACCGGGGAGCTGTTTTTT.

The chain links TRBV4-2 to TRBJ2-3, with D perhaps TRBD2 (6 bases). The CDR3 length is 18 residues. Germline V gene lookup returns CDR1 LGHNA and CDR2 YNFKEQ. Deletions cut 0 bases from V and 7 bases from J, with 23 bases between. The CDR3 DNA is TGTGCCAGCAGCCAAGATTACCTCTCCGGACTATCAAGAAATACGCAGTATTTT. Translated, it gives CASSQDYLSGLSRNTQYF.

The chain joins TRBV5-8 to TRBJ1-2, with 9 bases fitting TRBD1. The CDR3 is made up of 15 amino acids. The J segment lost 2 bases and the V segment lost 5 bases, leaving 7 bases of the junction unmatched. CDR1 is SGHTS and CDR2 is YDEGEE in the germline V gene. The CDR3 nucleotides read TGTGCCAGCAGACCCCGGACAGGGGAAAACTATGGCTACACCTTC. This gives the protein CASRPRTGENYGYTF.

The chain carries TRBV18 and TRBJ2-7; 12 bases are shared with TRBD2. The germline V gene encodes CDR1 KGHSH and CDR2 LQKENI. CDR3 length: 18 amino acids. V shed 1 base, J shed 3 bases, and the junction held 10 bases outside the gene matches. CDR3 sequence reads: CASSPQLAGGGKFYEQYF. The CDR3 DNA follows: TGTGCCAGCTCACCACAACTAGCGGGAGGAGGAAAATTCTACGAGCAGTACTTC.

The chain recombines TRBV7-8 with TRBJ1-2; D is uncertain. This CDR3 contains 14 residues. The germline V and J ends were trimmed by 0 bases and 5 bases, with 10 bases remaining between them. Per the germline V gene, CDR1 is SGHVS and CDR2 is FQNEAQ. CDR3: CASSLALSDYGYTF. In nucleotides, the CDR3 is TGTGCCAGCAGCTTAGCTCTTAGTGATTATGGCTACACCTTC.

The J gene is TRBJ1-1, the V gene TRBV5-1; a possible D gene is TRBD1 (5 bases). CDR1 and CDR2 from the germline V gene are SGHRS and YFSETQ. The V and J ends lost 7 bases and 5 bases respectively, with 21 bases between them. This CDR3 comprises 15 residues. The CDR3, as DNA: TGCGCCAGCGAAAGAGGGGCGGGGGGTTTTACTGAAGCTTTCTTT. It translates to CASERGAGGFTEAFF.

V gene TRBV12-3 or TRBV12-4 combines with J gene TRBJ1-2, with D uncertain. CDR3 length equals 13 residues. The V gene lost 2 bases and the J gene lost 7 bases, with 11 bases spanning the gap. As DNA, the CDR3 is TGTGCCAGCAGTTTAATTTTGGGCAGTGGCTACACCTTC. Translated: CASSLILGSGYTF.